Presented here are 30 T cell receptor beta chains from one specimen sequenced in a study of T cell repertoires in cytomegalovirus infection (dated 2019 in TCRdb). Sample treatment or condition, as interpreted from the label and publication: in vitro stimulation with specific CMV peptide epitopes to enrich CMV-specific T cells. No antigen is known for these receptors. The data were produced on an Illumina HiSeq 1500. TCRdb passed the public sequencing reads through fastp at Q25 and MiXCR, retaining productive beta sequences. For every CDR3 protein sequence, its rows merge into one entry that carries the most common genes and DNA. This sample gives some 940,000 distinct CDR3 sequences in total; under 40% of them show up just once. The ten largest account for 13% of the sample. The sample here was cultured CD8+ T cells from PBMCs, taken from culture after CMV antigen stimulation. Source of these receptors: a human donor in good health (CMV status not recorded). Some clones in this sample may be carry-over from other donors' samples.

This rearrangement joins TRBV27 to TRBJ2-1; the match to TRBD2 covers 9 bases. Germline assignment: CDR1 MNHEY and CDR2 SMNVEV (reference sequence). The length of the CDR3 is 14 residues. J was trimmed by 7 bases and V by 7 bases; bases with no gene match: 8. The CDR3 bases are TGTGCCAGCACAGGCGGGGGGGCTGGGAATGAGCAGTTCTTC. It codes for CASTGGGAGNEQFF.

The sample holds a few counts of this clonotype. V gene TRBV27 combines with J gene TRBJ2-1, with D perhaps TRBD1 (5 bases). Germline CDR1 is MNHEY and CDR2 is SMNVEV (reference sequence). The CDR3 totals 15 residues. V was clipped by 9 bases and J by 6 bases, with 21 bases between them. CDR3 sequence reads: CASSTWTPLRNEQFF. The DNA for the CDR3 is TGTGCCAGTAGTACTTGGACACCCCTACGCAATGAGCAGTTCTTC.

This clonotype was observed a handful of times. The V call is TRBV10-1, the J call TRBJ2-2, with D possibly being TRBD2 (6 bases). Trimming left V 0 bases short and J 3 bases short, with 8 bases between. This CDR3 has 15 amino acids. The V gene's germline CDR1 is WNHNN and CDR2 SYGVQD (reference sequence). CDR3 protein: CASSESGGYTGELFF. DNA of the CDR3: TGCGCCAGCAGTGAGTCTGGGGGGTACACCGGGGAGCTGTTTTTT.

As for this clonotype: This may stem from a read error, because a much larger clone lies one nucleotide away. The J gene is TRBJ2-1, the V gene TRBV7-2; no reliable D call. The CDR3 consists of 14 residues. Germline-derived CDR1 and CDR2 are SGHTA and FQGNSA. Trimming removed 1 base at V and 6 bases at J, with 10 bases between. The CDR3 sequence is CASSLVVWGNEQFF. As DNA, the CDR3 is TGTGCCAGCAGCTTAGTGGTCTGGGGCAATGAGCAGTTCTTC.

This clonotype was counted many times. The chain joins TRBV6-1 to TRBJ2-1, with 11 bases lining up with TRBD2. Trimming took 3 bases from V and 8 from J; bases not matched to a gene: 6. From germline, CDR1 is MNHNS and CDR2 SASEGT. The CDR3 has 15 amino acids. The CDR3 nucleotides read TGTGCCAGCAGTGAGGTAGCGGGGGGGCCCCATGAGCAGTTCTTC. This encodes CASSEVAGGPHEQFF.

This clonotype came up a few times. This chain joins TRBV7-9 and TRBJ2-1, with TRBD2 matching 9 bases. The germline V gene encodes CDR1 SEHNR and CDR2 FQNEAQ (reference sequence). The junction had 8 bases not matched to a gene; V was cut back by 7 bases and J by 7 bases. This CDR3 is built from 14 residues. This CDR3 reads CASTLAGNWNEQFF. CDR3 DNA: TGTGCCAGCACGCTAGCGGGGAATTGGAATGAGCAGTTCTTC.

The CDR3 spells CASSSAGEGGYEQYF. The CDR3 region has the DNA TGTGCCAGCAGCTCAGCGGGGGAAGGAGGCTACGAGCAGTACTTC. J is TRBJ2-7 and V is TRBV7-9; TRBD2 aligns across 8 bases. The CDR3 runs 15 residues. Germline V lookup: CDR1 SEHNR, CDR2 FQNEAQ (reference sequence). V was pared by 4 bases and J by 3 bases, with 8 bases of the junction left unmatched.

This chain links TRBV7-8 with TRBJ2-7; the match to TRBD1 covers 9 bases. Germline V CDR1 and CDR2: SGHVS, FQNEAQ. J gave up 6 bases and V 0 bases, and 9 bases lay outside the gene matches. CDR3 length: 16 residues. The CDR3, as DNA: TGTGCCAGCAGCTTAGCACCCTCCGGGACAGGGTCCGAGCAGTACGTC. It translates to CASSLAPSGTGSEQYV.

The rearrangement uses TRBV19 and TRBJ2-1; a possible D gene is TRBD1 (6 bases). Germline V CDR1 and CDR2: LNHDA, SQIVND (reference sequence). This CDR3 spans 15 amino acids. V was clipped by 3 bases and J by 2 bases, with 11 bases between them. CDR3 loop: CASSMTGTTYNEQFF. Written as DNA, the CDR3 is TGTGCCAGTAGTATGACCGGGACAACCTACAATGAGCAGTTCTTC.

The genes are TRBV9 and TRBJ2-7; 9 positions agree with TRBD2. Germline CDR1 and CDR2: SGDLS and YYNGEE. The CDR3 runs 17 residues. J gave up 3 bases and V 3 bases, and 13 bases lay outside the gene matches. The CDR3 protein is CASSAPPWRGGFYEQYV. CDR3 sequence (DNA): TGTGCCAGCAGCGCCCCACCCTGGCGGGGGGGCTTCTACGAGCAGTACGTC.

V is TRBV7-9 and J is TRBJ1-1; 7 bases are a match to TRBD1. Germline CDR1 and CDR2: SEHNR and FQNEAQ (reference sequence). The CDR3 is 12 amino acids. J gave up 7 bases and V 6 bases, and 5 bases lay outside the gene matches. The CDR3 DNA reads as TGTGCCAGCAGTAGACAGGGAGATGAAGCTTTCTTT. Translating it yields CASSRQGDEAFF.

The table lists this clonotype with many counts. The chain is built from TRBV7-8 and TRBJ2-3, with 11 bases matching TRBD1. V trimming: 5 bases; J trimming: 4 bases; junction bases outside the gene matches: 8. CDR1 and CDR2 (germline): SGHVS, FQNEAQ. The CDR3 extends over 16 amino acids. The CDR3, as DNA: TGTGCCAGCAGCGCTAGCTGGGGACAGGGGGCAGATACGCAGTATTTT. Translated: CASSASWGQGADTQYF. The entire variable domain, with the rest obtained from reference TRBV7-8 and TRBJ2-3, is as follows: GAGVSQSPRYKVAKRGQDVALRCDPISGHVSLFWYQQALGQGPEFLTYFQNEAQLDKSGLPSDRFFAERPEGSVSTLKIQRTQQEDSAVYLCASSASWGQGADTQYFGPGTRLTVL.

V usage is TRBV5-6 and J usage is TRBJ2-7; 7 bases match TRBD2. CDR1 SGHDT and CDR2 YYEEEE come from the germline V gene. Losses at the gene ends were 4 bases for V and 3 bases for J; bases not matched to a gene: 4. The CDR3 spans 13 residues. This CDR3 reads CASSHRDYYEQYF. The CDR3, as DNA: TGTGCCAGCAGCCACCGGGACTACTACGAGCAGTACTTC.

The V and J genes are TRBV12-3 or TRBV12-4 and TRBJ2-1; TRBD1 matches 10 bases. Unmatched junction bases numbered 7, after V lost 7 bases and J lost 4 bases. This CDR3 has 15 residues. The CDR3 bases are TGTGCCAGCACCCCACCGGGACAGGGGTACAATGAGCAGTTCTTC. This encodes CASTPPGQGYNEQFF.

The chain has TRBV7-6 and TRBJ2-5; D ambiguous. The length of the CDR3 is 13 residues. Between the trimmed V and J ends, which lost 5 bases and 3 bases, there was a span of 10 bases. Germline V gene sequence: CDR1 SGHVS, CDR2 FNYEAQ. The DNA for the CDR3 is TGTGCCAGCAGCCCGATAGAAGAAGAGACCCAGTACTTC. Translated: CASSPIEEETQYF. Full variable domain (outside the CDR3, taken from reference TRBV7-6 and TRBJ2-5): GAGVSQSPRYKVTKRGQDVALRCDPISGHVSLYWYRQALGQGPEFLTYFNYEAQQDKSGLPNDRFSAERPEGSISTLTIQRTEQRDSAMYRCASSPIEEETQYFGPGTRLLVL.

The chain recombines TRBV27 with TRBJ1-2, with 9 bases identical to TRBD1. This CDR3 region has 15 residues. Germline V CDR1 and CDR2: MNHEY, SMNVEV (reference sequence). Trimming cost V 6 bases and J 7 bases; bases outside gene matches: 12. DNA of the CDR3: TGTGCCAGCAGAGGATGGACAGGGGAATTATTTGGCTACACCTTC. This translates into CASRGWTGELFGYTF.

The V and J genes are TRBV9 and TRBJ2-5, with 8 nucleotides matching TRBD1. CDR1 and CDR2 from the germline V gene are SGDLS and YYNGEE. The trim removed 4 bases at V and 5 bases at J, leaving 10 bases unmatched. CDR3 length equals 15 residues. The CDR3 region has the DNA TGTGCCAGCAGCAGGATGGACAGGGCGTACGAGACCCAGTACTTC. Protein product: CASSRMDRAYETQYF.

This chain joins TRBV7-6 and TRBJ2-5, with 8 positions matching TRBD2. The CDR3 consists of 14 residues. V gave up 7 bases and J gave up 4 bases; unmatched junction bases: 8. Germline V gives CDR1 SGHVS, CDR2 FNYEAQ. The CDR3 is CASTLGGGLETQYF. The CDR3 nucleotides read TGTGCCAGCACCCTAGGCGGGGGGCTAGAGACCCAGTACTTC.

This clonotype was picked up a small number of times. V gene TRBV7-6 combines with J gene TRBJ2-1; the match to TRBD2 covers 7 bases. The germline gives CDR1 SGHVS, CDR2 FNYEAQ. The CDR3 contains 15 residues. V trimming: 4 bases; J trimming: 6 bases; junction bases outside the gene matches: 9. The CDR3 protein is CASSYNQGGGNEQFF. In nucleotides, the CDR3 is TGTGCCAGCAGCTACAATCAGGGCGGGGGCAATGAGCAGTTCTTC. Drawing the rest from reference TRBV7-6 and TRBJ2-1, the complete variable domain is GAGVSQSPRYKVTKRGQDVALRCDPISGHVSLYWYRQALGQGPEFLTYFNYEAQQDKSGLPNDRFSAERPEGSISTLTIQRTEQRDSAMYRCASSYNQGGGNEQFFGPGTRLTVL.

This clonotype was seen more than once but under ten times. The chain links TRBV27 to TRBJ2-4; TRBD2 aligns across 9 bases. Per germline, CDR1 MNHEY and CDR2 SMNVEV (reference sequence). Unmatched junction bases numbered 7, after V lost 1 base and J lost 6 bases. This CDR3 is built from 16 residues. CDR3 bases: TGTGCCAGCAGTTTATTAGGCGGGGGGGCCTTAAACATTCAGTACTTC. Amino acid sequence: CASSLLGGGALNIQYF.

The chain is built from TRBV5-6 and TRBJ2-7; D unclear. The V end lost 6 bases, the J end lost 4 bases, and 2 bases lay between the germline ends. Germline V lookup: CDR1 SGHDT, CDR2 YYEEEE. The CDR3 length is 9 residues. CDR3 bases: TGTGCCAGCAAATACGAGCAGTACTTC. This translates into CASKYEQYF.

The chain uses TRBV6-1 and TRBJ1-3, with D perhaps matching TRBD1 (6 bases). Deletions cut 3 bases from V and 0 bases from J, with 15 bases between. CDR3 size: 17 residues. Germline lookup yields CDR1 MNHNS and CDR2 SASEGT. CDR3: CASSDGNRAYSGNTIYF. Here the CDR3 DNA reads TGTGCCAGCAGTGACGGGAACAGGGCTTACTCTGGAAACACCATATATTTT.

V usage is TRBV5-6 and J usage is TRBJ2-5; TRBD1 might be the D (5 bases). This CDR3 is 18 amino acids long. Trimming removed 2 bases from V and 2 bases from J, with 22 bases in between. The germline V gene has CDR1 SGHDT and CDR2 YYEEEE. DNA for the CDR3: TGTGCCAGCAGCTTAGGCCTACTTCCCCAGGGCGAACAAGAGACCCAGTACTTC. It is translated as CASSLGLLPQGEQETQYF.

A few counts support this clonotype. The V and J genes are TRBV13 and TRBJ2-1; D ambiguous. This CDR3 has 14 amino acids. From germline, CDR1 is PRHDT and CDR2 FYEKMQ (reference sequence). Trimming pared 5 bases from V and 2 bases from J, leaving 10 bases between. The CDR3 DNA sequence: TGTGCCAGCAGCCTTGGCATCACCTACAATGAGCAGTTCTTC. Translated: CASSLGITYNEQFF.

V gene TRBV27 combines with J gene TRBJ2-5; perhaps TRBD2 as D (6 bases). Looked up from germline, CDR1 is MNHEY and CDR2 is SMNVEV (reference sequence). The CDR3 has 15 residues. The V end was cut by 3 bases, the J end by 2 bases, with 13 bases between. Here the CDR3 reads CASSFYSGVQETQYF. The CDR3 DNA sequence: TGTGCCAGCAGTTTCTACTCGGGGGTGCAAGAGACCCAGTACTTC.

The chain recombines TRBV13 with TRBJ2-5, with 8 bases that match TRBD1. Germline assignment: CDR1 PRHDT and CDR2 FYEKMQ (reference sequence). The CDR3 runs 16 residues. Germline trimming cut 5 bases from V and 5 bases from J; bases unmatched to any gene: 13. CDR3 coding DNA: TGTGCCAGCAGCCCAAGCCCCAGACAGGGGAGGGAGACCCAGTACTTC. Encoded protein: CASSPSPRQGRETQYF.

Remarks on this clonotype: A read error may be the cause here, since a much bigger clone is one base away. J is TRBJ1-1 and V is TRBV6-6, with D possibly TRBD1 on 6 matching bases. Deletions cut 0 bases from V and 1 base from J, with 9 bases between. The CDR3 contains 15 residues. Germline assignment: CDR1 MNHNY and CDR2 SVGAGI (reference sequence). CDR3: CASSYSIRGNTEAFF. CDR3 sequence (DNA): TGTGCCAGCAGTTACTCTATCAGGGGGAACACTGAAGCTTTCTTT.

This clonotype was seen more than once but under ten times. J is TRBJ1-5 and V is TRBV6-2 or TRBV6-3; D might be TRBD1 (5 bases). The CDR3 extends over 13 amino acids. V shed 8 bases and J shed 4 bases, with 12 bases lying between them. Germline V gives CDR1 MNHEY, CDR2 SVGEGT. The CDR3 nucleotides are TGTGCCAGCGGCAGGGCCTATAATCAGCCCCAGCATTTT. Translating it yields CASGRAYNQPQHF.

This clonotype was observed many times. The CDR3 DNA sequence: TGTGCCAGCTCCGTCTCTGGGGCCAACGTCCTGACTTTC. The encoded protein is CASSVSGANVLTF. This chain connects TRBV9 to TRBJ2-6; D unclear. Germline loops: CDR1 SGDLS, CDR2 YYNGEE. The V end lost 7 bases, the J end lost 0 bases, and 5 bases lay between the germline ends. The CDR3 totals 13 residues. Full variable domain (outside the CDR3, taken from reference TRBV9 and TRBJ2-6): DSGVTQTPKHLITATGQRVTLRCSPRSGDLSVYWYQQSLDQGLQFLIQYYNGEERAKGNILERFSAQQFPDLHSELNLSSLELGDSALYFCASSVSGANVLTFGAGSRLTVL.

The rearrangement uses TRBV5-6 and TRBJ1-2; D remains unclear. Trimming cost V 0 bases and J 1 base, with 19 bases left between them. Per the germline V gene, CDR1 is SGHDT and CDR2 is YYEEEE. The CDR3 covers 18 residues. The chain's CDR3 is CASSLGMTLSLFNYGYTF. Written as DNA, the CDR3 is TGTGCCAGCAGCTTGGGAATGACACTGTCGCTATTTAACTATGGCTACACCTTC.